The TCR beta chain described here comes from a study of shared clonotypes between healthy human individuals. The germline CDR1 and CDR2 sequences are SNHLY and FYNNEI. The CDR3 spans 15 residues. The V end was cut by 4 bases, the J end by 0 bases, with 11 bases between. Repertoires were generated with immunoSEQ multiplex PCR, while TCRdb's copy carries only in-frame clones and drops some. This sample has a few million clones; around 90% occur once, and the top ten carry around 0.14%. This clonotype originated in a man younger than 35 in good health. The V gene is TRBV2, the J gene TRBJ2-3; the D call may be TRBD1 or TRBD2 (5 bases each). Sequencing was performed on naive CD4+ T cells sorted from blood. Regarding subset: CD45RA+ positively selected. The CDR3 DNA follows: TGTGCCAGCAGTGGGGACGGCCTTAGCACAGATACGCAGTATTTT. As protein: CASSGDGLSTDTQYF.